The 6 T cell receptor beta chains in this list originate from one sample, sequenced in a study of blood T cell repertoires in COVID-19. Sequencing was performed with immunoSEQ multiplex PCR; in TCRdb, only in-frame clones are kept and a portion is missing. Seen here are about 150,000 clones, 80% to 90% observed once, and the top ten hold over 9.5%. The sequenced sample consisted of peripheral blood. The source is a man aged 55 to 70 with active or convalescent COVID-19.

J is TRBJ1-6 and V is TRBV7-8; D gene uncertain. The CDR3 loop spans 14 amino acids. With 1 base removed from V and 9 bases from J, the gap between germline ends came to 10 bases. The germline CDR1 and CDR2 sequences are SGHVS and FQNEAQ. The CDR3: CASSLGGRSSPLHF. CDR3 sequence (DNA): TGTGCCAGCAGCTTAGGAGGGAGAAGTTCACCCCTCCACTTT.

The J gene is TRBJ1-1, the V gene TRBV5-4; possible D gene TRBD1, 5 bases. Germline-derived CDR1 and CDR2 are SGHNT and YYREEE (reference sequence). The CDR3 spans 14 residues. The germline V and J ends were trimmed by 1 base and 1 base, with 8 bases remaining between them. CDR3 nucleotide sequence: TGTGCCAGCAGCTTGTTAACAGGGAACACTGAAGCTTTCTTT. Translated: CASSLLTGNTEAFF.

The genes are TRBV28 and TRBJ1-5, with 9 bases identical to TRBD1. Germline values: CDR1 MDHEN, CDR2 SYDVKM. The J segment lost 6 bases and the V segment lost 5 bases, leaving 5 bases of the junction unmatched. The CDR3 contains 14 residues. CDR3 loop: CASSTRQGGQPQHF. The CDR3 nucleotides are TGTGCCAGCAGTACCCGACAGGGGGGTCAGCCCCAGCATTTT. Variable domain in full (rest from reference TRBV28 and TRBJ1-5): DVKVTQSSRYLVKRTGEKVFLECVQDMDHENMFWYRQDPGLGLRLIYFSYDVKMKEKGDIPEGYSVSREKKERFSLILESASTNQTSMYLCASSTRQGGQPQHFGDGTRLSIL.

This chain uses TRBV4-3 with TRBJ2-3; D is possibly TRBD1 (6 bases). Trimming took off 1 base at V and 2 bases at J, with 13 bases between the two ends. Germline V gives CDR1 LGHNA, CDR2 YSLEER. The CDR3 sequence is 16 residues long. In nucleotides, the CDR3 is TGCGCCAGCAGCCAAGGCGCAGGGACATCCACAGATACGCAGTATTTT. As protein: CASSQGAGTSTDTQYF.

J is TRBJ1-2 and V is TRBV6-5, with D possibly being TRBD1 (5 bases). Per germline, CDR1 MNHEY and CDR2 SVGAGI. This CDR3 contains 15 residues. Trimming took 1 base from V and 3 from J, leaving 12 bases between them. CDR3 nucleotide sequence: TGTGCCAGCAGTTACTGGGGGGAACACGACTATGGCTACACCTTC. Encoded protein: CASSYWGEHDYGYTF.

This chain uses TRBV6-6 with TRBJ2-1; 7 positions match TRBD1. This CDR3 is 14 amino acids long. Germline values: CDR1 MNHNY, CDR2 SVGAGI (reference sequence). The junction had 8 bases not matched to a gene; V was cut back by 5 bases and J by 7 bases. The CDR3 sequence: CASSEGTVGNEQFF. The CDR3 DNA reads TGTGCCAGCAGTGAGGGGACAGTGGGAAATGAGCAGTTCTTC.